A selection of T cell receptor beta chains follows, all from one sample in a study of PD-1 blockade in classical Hodgkin lymphoma. The table came from immunoSEQ multiplex PCR; TCRdb's copy has only in-frame clones and leaves some out. The sample includes more than 15,000 clones, about four fifths of them seen just once. The source material was peripheral blood mononuclear cells (PBMCs), sampled at baseline. The receptors derive from a human donor with classical Hodgkin lymphoma. The CDR3 runs from the conserved cysteine through the conserved F or W. D genes are given only for firm matches. Rows may omit the clone size; those that give it use once, few, many or a size class.

11	TRBV20-1	.	.	TRBJ1-2	CSAKQGDGYTF	TGCAGTGCTAAACAGGGAGATGGCTACACCTTC
13	TRBV4-1	.	.	TRBJ2-7	CASSQPPFGEQYF	TGCGCCAGCAGCCAACCCCCTTTCGGTGAGCAGTACTTC
19	TRBV10-2	TRBD2	.	TRBJ2-7	CASSESFLGRGGLSYEQYF	TGCGCCAGCAGTGAGTCGTTCCTGGGGCGGGGGGGCCTTTCCTACGAGCAGTACTTC
14	TRBV30	.	.	TRBJ2-7	CAWRQGGGNYEQYF	TGTGCCTGGAGACAAGGCGGAGGAAACTACGAGCAGTACTTC
20	TRBV19	.	.	TRBJ2-1	CASSILGGGGANRVYNEQFF	TGTGCCAGTAGTATTTTGGGGGGGGGCGGAGCAAACCGAGTATACAATGAGCAGTTCTTC
14	TRBV7-8	TRBD1	.	TRBJ1-2	CASSLIQGKNGYTF	TGTGCCAGCAGCTTAATACAGGGGAAAAATGGCTACACCTTC
13	TRBV7-3	.	.	TRBJ1-1	CASSRTRNTEAFF	TGTGCCAGCAGCCGGACAAGAAACACTGAAGCTTTCTTT
12	TRBV6-1	TRBD1	.	TRBJ2-1	CASPRDRDRQFF	TGTGCCAGCCCTAGAGACCGGGACAGGCAGTTCTTC
13	TRBV2	TRBD1	few	TRBJ2-7	CASRGTGFNEQYF	TGTGCCAGCAGAGGGACAGGTTTTAACGAGCAGTACTTC
14	TRBV9	.	once	TRBJ1-5	CASSPGISNQPQHF	TGTGCCAGCAGCCCGGGGATTAGCAATCAGCCCCAGCATTTT
16	TRBV19	.	.	TRBJ2-3	CASSIAGGPTPDTQYF	TGTGCCAGTAGTATAGCTGGGGGGCCCACCCCAGATACGCAGTATTTT
14	TRBV5-6	.	.	TRBJ2-7	CASSLSPSDYEQYF	TGTGCCAGCAGCTTAAGTCCGTCAGACTACGAGCAGTACTTC
13	TRBV11-1	.	.	TRBJ1-1	CASSLTGNTEAFF	TGTGCCAGCAGTCTGACGGGGAACACTGAAGCTTTCTTT
13	TRBV21-1	.	.	TRBJ2-1	CARIAGVGNEQFF	TGTGCCAGGATAGCGGGAGTGGGTAATGAGCAGTTCTTC
17	TRBV27	TRBD2	.	TRBJ2-3	CASGGASGASGTDTQYF	TGTGCCTCCGGAGGTGCTAGCGGGGCCAGTGGCACAGATACGCAGTATTTT
11	TRBV5-6	.	.	TRBJ2-1	CASSSTVSQFF	TGTGCCAGCAGCTCGACAGTAAGTCAGTTCTTC
15	TRBV7-2	.	.	TRBJ2-1	CASSLAQVSLSEQFF	TGTGCCAGCAGCTTAGCGCAAGTTAGTTTATCTGAGCAGTTCTTC
15	TRBV7-9	.	.	TRBJ1-5	CASSFSGVGNEPQHF	TGTGCCAGCAGCTTTTCAGGGGTTGGTAATGAACCCCAGCATTTT
14	TRBV6-9	.	.	TRBJ1-3	CASSYGFGGNTIYF	TGTGCCAGCAGTTACGGGTTTGGTGGAAACACCATATATTTT